What follows are 20 T cell receptor beta chains derived from one specimen sequenced in a study of blood T cell repertoires in COVID-19. Measured with immunoSEQ multiplex PCR; TCRdb has only the in-frame clones, and not every one. The sample lists fewer than 200,000 clones, 88% occurring once. Sequenced sample: PBMCs or T cells enriched from blood (not recorded which). The receptors stem from a woman between 18 and 29 years old who had recovered from COVID-19.

The J gene is TRBJ1-2, the V gene TRBV11-1; 7 positions match TRBD1. The CDR3 extends over 14 amino acids. Germline trimming cut 1 base from V and 5 bases from J; bases unmatched to any gene: 4. Germline V gene sequence: CDR1 SGHAT, CDR2 FQDESV (reference sequence). CDR3 region: CASSLGQGWYGYTF. CDR3 nucleotides: TGTGCCAGCAGCTTAGGACAGGGATGGTATGGCTACACCTTC. The full variable domain, with the rest looked up from reference TRBV11-1 and TRBJ1-2, is EAEVAQSPRYKITEKSQAVAFWCDPISGHATLYWYRQILGQGPELLVQFQDESVVDDSQLPKDRFSAERLKGVDSTLKIQPAELGDSAMYLCASSLGQGWYGYTFGSGTRLTVV.

The sample holds one count of this clone. V and J are TRBV4-3 and TRBJ2-3, with 13 bases identical to TRBD2. The CDR3 spans 17 residues. CDR1 and CDR2 from the germline V gene are LGHNA and YSLEER. V lost 3 bases and J lost 3; bases outside the gene matches: 6. In DNA, the CDR3 is TGCGCCAGCAGCCAGGCACTAGCGGGGGGGCCTACAGATACGCAGTATTTT. Its translation is CASSQALAGGPTDTQYF.

The chain carries TRBV4-1 and TRBJ2-7; 8 bases map to TRBD1. This CDR3 contains 15 residues. CDR1 and CDR2 from the germline V gene are MGHRA and YSYEKL. J gave up 3 bases and V 3 bases, and 7 bases lay outside the gene matches. The CDR3, as DNA: TGCGCCAGCAGCCAGGCGAACAGGGGGAGCTACGAGCAGTACTTC. Amino acid sequence: CASSQANRGSYEQYF.

This chain links TRBV19 with TRBJ2-1, with 12 nucleotides matching TRBD2. The CDR3 is 16 residues long. Germline V gene data show CDR1 as LNHDA and CDR2 as SQIVND (reference sequence). V shed 3 bases, J shed 7 bases, and the junction held 7 bases outside the gene matches. The CDR3 DNA reads as TGTGCCAGTAGTATCCCCTCTAGCGGGAGGGCAAATGAGCAGTTCTTC. Its protein product is CASSIPSSGRANEQFF.

The V and J genes are TRBV5-1 and TRBJ1-1, with D perhaps TRBD1 (6 bases). Germline CDR1 SGHRS, CDR2 YFSETQ. Trimming removed 0 bases from V and 5 bases from J, with 11 bases in between. The CDR3 extends over 14 amino acids. The CDR3 here is CASSLAGAETEAFF. In DNA form, the CDR3 reads TGCGCCAGCAGCTTGGCAGGGGCGGAGACTGAAGCTTTCTTT.

The chain combines TRBV28 with TRBJ2-5; 8 nucleotides align to TRBD2. CDR1 MDHEN and CDR2 SYDVKM come from the germline V gene. This CDR3 region has 13 residues. Trimming removed 7 bases from V and 9 bases from J; junction bases left unmatched: 10. The CDR3: CASTLSGGTAQYF. Written as DNA, the CDR3 is TGTGCCAGCACTCTCTCGGGAGGGACGGCCCAGTACTTC.

The chain carries TRBV18 and TRBJ2-7; TRBD2 matches 7 bases. Germline CDR1 and CDR2: KGHSH and LQKENI. This CDR3 is 15 amino acids long. V was pared by 1 base and J by 4 bases, with 7 bases of the junction left unmatched. The CDR3 coding sequence is TGTGCCAGCTCACCACGGGGACTATCGGGTTACGAGCAGTACTTC. This gives the protein CASSPRGLSGYEQYF.

DNA for the CDR3: TGTGCCAGCAGTACTGGACAGGGCACAGATACGCAGTATTTT. This sequence encodes CASSTGQGTDTQYF. The rearrangement uses TRBV27 and TRBJ2-3; 7 bases agree with TRBD1. The germline V gene encodes CDR1 MNHEY and CDR2 SMNVEV (reference sequence). The CDR3 is made up of 14 amino acids. V lost 5 bases, J lost 1 base, and 3 bases stayed unmatched.

The rearrangement uses TRBV28 and TRBJ1-2; perhaps TRBD1 as D (5 bases). This CDR3 has 12 amino acids. Germline lookup yields CDR1 MDHEN and CDR2 SYDVKM. The CDR3 loop is CAVGGSQNGYTF. For the CDR3, the DNA is TGTGCTGTGGGGGGGAGTCAGAATGGCTACACCTTC.

The chain combines TRBV6-5 with TRBJ2-2, with 9 positions matching TRBD1. CDR1 MNHEY and CDR2 SVGAGI come from the germline V gene. Trimming took 1 base from V and 7 from J; bases not matched to a gene: 7. This CDR3 region has 16 residues. This chain's CDR3 is CASSYYGTGKDGELFF. Written as DNA, the CDR3 is TGTGCCAGCAGTTACTACGGGACAGGGAAAGACGGGGAGCTGTTTTTT.

The chain couples TRBV27 to TRBJ1-6, with a tentative D call TRBD1 (5 bases). This CDR3 comprises 13 residues. Trimming removed 2 bases at V and 6 bases at J, with 5 bases between. Germline lookup yields CDR1 MNHEY and CDR2 SMNVEV (reference sequence). CDR3 sequence reads: CASSLQGNSPLHF. The CDR3 nucleotides are TGTGCCAGCAGTTTACAGGGTAATTCACCCCTCCACTTT.

The V gene is TRBV5-1, the J gene TRBJ2-1; 7 nucleotides line up with TRBD2. The J segment lost 8 bases and the V segment lost 0 bases, leaving 11 bases of the junction unmatched. The V gene's germline CDR1 is SGHRS and CDR2 YFSETQ. The CDR3 length is 16 residues. DNA for the CDR3: TGCGCCAGCAGCTTGGTACCTGGGAGGGCCCCGGATGAGCAGTTCTTC. Its protein is CASSLVPGRAPDEQFF.

The J gene is TRBJ2-1, the V gene TRBV24-1, with unresolved D. The CDR3 totals 13 residues. Germline assignment: CDR1 KGHDR and CDR2 SFDVKD. The V end was cut by 10 bases, the J end by 3 bases, with 12 bases between. CDR3 sequence: CATAHYGYNEQFF. As DNA, the CDR3 is TGTGCCACTGCCCACTACGGCTACAATGAGCAGTTCTTC.

The chain employs TRBV28 and TRBJ1-1; D might be TRBD1 (5 bases). This CDR3 comprises 17 residues. V shed 0 bases and J shed 0 bases, with 14 bases lying between them. Germline V gene data show CDR1 as MDHEN and CDR2 as SYDVKM. The chain's CDR3 is CASSLWGFQGMNTEAFF. CDR3 DNA sequence: TGTGCCAGCAGTTTATGGGGGTTTCAGGGAATGAACACTGAAGCTTTCTTT.

The chain couples TRBV6-5 to TRBJ2-7; 7 bases map to TRBD1. The length of the CDR3 is 14 residues. Germline CDR1 MNHEY, CDR2 SVGAGI. The V segment lost 7 bases and the J segment 3 bases; nucleotides outside the gene matches: 9. Here the CDR3 reads CASTPDRTHYEQYF. As DNA, the CDR3 is TGTGCCAGCACCCCGGACAGGACCCACTACGAGCAGTACTTC.

V and J are TRBV6-5 and TRBJ1-2, with TRBD1 matching over 7 bases. CDR1 MNHEY and CDR2 SVGAGI come from the germline V gene. With V trimmed by 7 bases and J by 6 bases, 8 bases remained unmatched. The CDR3 sequence is 13 residues long. The DNA for the CDR3 is TGTGCCAGCAAAAAGGAGGGGGCGGATGGCTACACCTTC. Translation gives CASKKEGADGYTF.

The genes are TRBV28 and TRBJ1-5, with a weak D call TRBD1 (5 bases). Trimming took 5 bases from V and 0 from J, leaving 17 bases between them. CDR1 and CDR2 (germline): MDHEN, SYDVKM. The CDR3 runs to 17 residues. DNA for the CDR3: TGTGCCAGCAGTACCTTGTACAAGGGGAATAGCAATCAGCCCCAGCATTTT. This sequence encodes CASSTLYKGNSNQPQHF.

This sequence joins TRBV6-5 and TRBJ1-2; D may be TRBD1 (6 bases). Germline loops: CDR1 MNHEY, CDR2 SVGAGI. CDR3 length: 13 amino acids. Trimming stripped 6 bases from V and 3 bases from J, with 11 bases between. The CDR3 reads CASRLQGHYGYTF. DNA for the CDR3: TGTGCCAGCAGACTACAGGGTCACTATGGCTACACCTTC.

This clone has just one count. The J gene is TRBJ2-2, the V gene TRBV24-1; tentatively, D is TRBD1 (5 bases). The CDR3 consists of 16 residues. CDR1 is KGHDR and CDR2 is SFDVKD in the germline V gene. Trimming left V 3 bases short and J 2 bases short, with 12 bases between. The CDR3 nucleotides are TGTGCCACCAGTGATCCGCCCCAGGGAAACACCGGGGAGCTGTTTTTT. Protein sequence: CATSDPPQGNTGELFF.

CDR3 in amino acids: CASSLEERQRAYEQYF. The CDR3 DNA reads TGTGCCAGCAGCTTAGAGGAGCGCCAGCGTGCCTACGAGCAGTACTTC. The chain is built from TRBV7-2 and TRBJ2-7; D remains unclear. V was shortened by 1 base and J by 2 bases, with 15 bases between the two germline ends. Germline loops: CDR1 SGHTA, CDR2 FQGNSA. This CDR3 is built from 16 residues.